This T cell receptor (beta chain) appears in the sequencing data of a study of T cells of healthy individuals. In its sample, this clonotype was seen a few times. TCRdb recomputed calls from the 5' RACE reads with MiXCR, one row per CDR3 protein. Counted here are about 82,000 distinct CDR3 sequences, roughly 5% occurring once; the ten biggest clones make up around 8%. Germline CDR1 reads SQVTM; CDR2 reads ANQGSEA. The CDR3 totals 12 residues. The ends lost 7 bases at V and 6 bases at J; junction bases unmatched: 6. This chain joins TRBV29-1 and TRBJ1-2; 9 positions match TRBD1. The TCR was taken from a female donor in good health. For the CDR3, the DNA is TGCAGCGGTTACAGGGGGCTAGATGGCTACACCTTC. This codes for CSGYRGLDGYTF.